These 16 T cell receptor beta chains came from one sample sequenced in a study of shared clonotypes between healthy human individuals. The data were produced by immunoSEQ multiplex PCR, yet TCRdb's version contains in-frame clones alone and is incomplete. The sample lists around 2.5 million clones, 90% to 95% seen once, with about 0.38% in the top ten. The material sequenced was naive CD4+ T cells from PBMCs. The subset was: CD45RA+ positively selected. The receptors originated from a man between 18 and 29 years old in good health. Some clones in this sample may be carry-over from other donors' samples.

This chain links TRBV19 with TRBJ1-5; possible D gene TRBD1, 5 bases. Trimming stripped 4 bases from V and 4 bases from J, with 11 bases between. CDR3 length: 14 residues. CDR1 is LNHDA and CDR2 is SQIVND in the germline V gene (reference sequence). The CDR3 DNA follows: TGTGCCAGTAGTAGGGGCAGGGTGAATCAGCCCCAGCATTTT. It is translated as CASSRGRVNQPQHF.

The chain recombines TRBV6-5 with TRBJ1-2; D might be TRBD1 (5 bases). The CDR3 is 15 residues long. The V gene's germline CDR1 is MNHEY and CDR2 SVGAGI. V was pared by 2 bases and J by 0 bases, with 10 bases between. The CDR3 nucleotides are TGTGCCAGCAGTTACGGACCGGGGGCTAACTATGGCTACACCTTC. This gives the protein CASSYGPGANYGYTF.

The CDR3 DNA sequence: TGTGCCAGCAGCCAGACTAGCGGGAGGTCATTTGCTTCCTACGAGCAGTACTTC. It is translated as CASSQTSGRSFASYEQYF. The V call is TRBV7-2, the J call TRBJ2-7, with 13 bases lining up with TRBD2. With 5 bases clipped from V and 1 base from J, the junction kept 11 bases outside the gene matches. Germline CDR1 SGHTA, CDR2 FQGNSA. This CDR3 has 18 residues.

V gene TRBV5-5 combines with J gene TRBJ1-1; perhaps TRBD1 as D (5 bases). V shed 4 bases and J shed 1 base, with 11 bases lying between them. This CDR3 is built from 14 residues. Germline CDR1 and CDR2: SGHKS and YYEKEE (reference sequence). CDR3 loop: CASSTSTANTEAFF. The DNA of the CDR3 is TGTGCCAGCAGCACGTCGACAGCGAACACTGAAGCTTTCTTT. The variable domain in full, with the rest retrieved from reference TRBV5-5 and TRBJ1-1, is DAGVTQSPTHLIKTRGQQVTLRCSPISGHKSVSWYQQVLGQGPQFIFQYYEKEERGRGNFPDRFSARQFPNYSSELNVNALLLGDSALYLCASSTSTANTEAFFGQGTRLTVV.

The V call is TRBV19, the J call TRBJ2-1; 7 bases agree with TRBD2. The CDR3 is made up of 14 amino acids. The germline V gene encodes CDR1 LNHDA and CDR2 SQIVND (reference sequence). The ends lost 7 bases at V and 7 bases at J; junction bases unmatched: 10. CDR3 sequence reads: CASTSGNVLNEQFF. The CDR3 coding sequence is TGTGCCAGTACAAGCGGGAACGTTTTGAATGAGCAGTTCTTC.

This rearrangement joins TRBV19 to TRBJ1-4; TRBD1 aligns across 7 bases. The V gene's germline CDR1 is LNHDA and CDR2 SQIVND (reference sequence). V was clipped by 5 bases and J by 7 bases; unmatched bases: 16. The CDR3 loop spans 17 amino acids. The CDR3 coding sequence is TGTGCCAGTAGTTTTGGGTATCTGAGGGGGCTGCGTGAAAAACTGTTTTTT. It translates to CASSFGYLRGLREKLFF. Filled out from reference TRBV19 and TRBJ1-4, the complete variable domain reads DGGITQSPKYLFRKEGQNVTLSCEQNLNHDAMYWYRQDPGQGLRLIYYSQIVNDFQKGDIAEGYSVSREKKESFPLTVTSAQKNPTAFYLCASSFGYLRGLREKLFFGSGTQLSVL.

The chain links TRBV7-2 to TRBJ2-5, with TRBD2 matching 11 bases. Germline CDR1 reads SGHTA; CDR2 reads FQGNSA. The J segment lost 7 bases and the V segment lost 6 bases, leaving 7 bases of the junction unmatched. The CDR3 has 14 amino acids. CDR3 DNA sequence: TGTGCCAGCAGGGGACTAGCGGCTGTGGGGACCCAGTACTTC. Protein product: CASRGLAAVGTQYF.

This rearrangement joins TRBV5-4 to TRBJ2-1; either TRBD1 or TRBD2 may supply D (5 bases each). The V gene lost 0 bases and the J gene lost 8 bases, with 12 bases spanning the gap. The V gene's germline CDR1 is SGHNT and CDR2 YYREEE (reference sequence). This CDR3 is 14 amino acids long. CDR3 in DNA: TGTGCCAGCAGCTTGGCCGGGGTAGGGGATGAGCAGTTCTTC. This codes for CASSLAGVGDEQFF.

The V gene is TRBV30, the J gene TRBJ2-1; no definite D call. V gave up 8 bases and J gave up 6 bases, with 8 bases separating them. This CDR3 spans 10 amino acids. Germline V gene lookup returns CDR1 GTSNPN and CDR2 SVGIG (reference sequence). CDR3 sequence reads: CATKPNEQFF. CDR3 nucleotide sequence: TGTGCCACCAAGCCCAATGAGCAGTTCTTC.

In regard to this clone: This sample also contains other DNA sequences that code for the same CDR3. V and J are TRBV11-2 and TRBJ2-7; D is perhaps TRBD2 (5 bases). The V end was cut by 5 bases, the J end by 4 bases, with 15 bases between. CDR1 is SGHAT, CDR2 FQNNGV, per germline. The CDR3 extends over 14 amino acids. The CDR3 sequence: CASSPPAGRYEQYF. The DNA for the CDR3 is TGTGCCAGCAGCCCCCCGGCGGGTCGGTACGAGCAGTACTTC.

This clone was seen a few times. The chain couples TRBV30 to TRBJ1-5, with unresolved D. CDR3 length equals 13 residues. The germline V gene encodes CDR1 GTSNPN and CDR2 SVGIG (reference sequence). Trimming removed 2 bases from V and 12 bases from J, with 17 bases in between. As DNA, the CDR3 is TGTGCCTGGAGTTTCCCCCCCGCCCAGGTCCAGCATTTT. Its translation is CAWSFPPAQVQHF.

This chain joins TRBV6-5 and TRBJ1-5; 10 positions match TRBD1. Germline CDR1 is MNHEY and CDR2 is SVGAGI. The V gene end was trimmed by 9 bases and the J gene end by 2 bases; junction bases not matched to a gene: 1. This CDR3 is 13 amino acids long. CDR3 protein: CASGQGGNQPQHF. CDR3 nucleotide sequence: TGTGCCAGTGGACAGGGGGGCAATCAGCCCCAGCATTTT.

The chain employs TRBV6-5 and TRBJ2-3; TRBD2 matches 11 bases. Looked up from germline, CDR1 is MNHEY and CDR2 is SVGAGI. Trimming removed 10 bases from V and 2 bases from J; junction bases left unmatched: 8. The CDR3 contains 15 residues. As DNA, the CDR3 is TGTGCCATCAGGGAGACTAGCGGGAACACAGATACGCAGTATTTT. Its translation is CAIRETSGNTDTQYF.

V usage is TRBV19 and J usage is TRBJ1-5; 12 nucleotides line up with TRBD1. This CDR3 comprises 17 residues. J gave up 0 bases and V 5 bases, and 5 bases lay outside the gene matches. Germline V gives CDR1 LNHDA, CDR2 SQIVND (reference sequence). DNA of the CDR3: TGTGCCAGTAGTGGGACAGGGGGCTCCCATAGCAATCAGCCCCAGCATTTT. Translating it yields CASSGTGGSHSNQPQHF.

The chain employs TRBV10-3 and TRBJ1-2, with 8 bases fitting TRBD1. V lost 11 bases to trimming and J lost 8 bases; unmatched junction nucleotides: 16. Germline V lookup: CDR1 ENHRY, CDR2 SYGVKD. The CDR3 is 14 residues long. The CDR3 DNA reads as TGTGCCTCTCATGTAGGGCAGGGGGCGCAGGGCTACACCTTC. Encoded protein: CASHVGQGAQGYTF.

The chain joins TRBV7-8 to TRBJ2-5; TRBD2 matches 7 bases. This CDR3 comprises 15 residues. After removal of 5 bases from V and 5 bases from J, the junction contained 11 bases not matched to a gene. The germline V gene encodes CDR1 SGHVS and CDR2 FQNEAQ. CDR3 DNA sequence: TGTGCCAGCAGCGACGTGCGGGAGTCGAGGGAGACCCAGTACTTC. Its translation: CASSDVRESRETQYF.